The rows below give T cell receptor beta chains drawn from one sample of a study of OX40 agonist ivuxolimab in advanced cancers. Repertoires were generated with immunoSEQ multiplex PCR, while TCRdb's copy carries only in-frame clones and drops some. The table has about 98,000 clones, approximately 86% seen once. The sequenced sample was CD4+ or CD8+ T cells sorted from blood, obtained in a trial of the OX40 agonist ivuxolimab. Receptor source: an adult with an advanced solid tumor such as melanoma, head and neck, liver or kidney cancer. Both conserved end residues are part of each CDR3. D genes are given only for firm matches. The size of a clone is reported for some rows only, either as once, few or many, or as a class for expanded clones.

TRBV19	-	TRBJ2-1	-	CATMRTQGNNEQFF	TGTGCCACTATGAGGACCCAAGGGAACAATGAGCAGTTCTTC
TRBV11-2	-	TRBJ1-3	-	CASSLRGGTYSGNTIYF	TGTGCCAGCAGCCTCAGAGGGGGTACCTACTCTGGAAACACCATATATTTT
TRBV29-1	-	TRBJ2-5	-	CSVEGQDQETQYF	TGCAGCGTTGAAGGGCAGGACCAAGAGACCCAGTACTTC
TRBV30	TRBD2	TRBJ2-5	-	CAWTKGGLAQETQYF	TGTGCCTGGACTAAGGGAGGACTAGCCCAAGAGACCCAGTACTTC
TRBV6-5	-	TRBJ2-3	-	CASSWADTQYF	TGTGCCAGCAGTTGGGCAGATACGCAGTATTTT
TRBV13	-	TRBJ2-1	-	CASSLTWVSYNEQFF	TGTGCCAGCAGCTTAACCTGGGTCTCCTACAATGAGCAGTTCTTC
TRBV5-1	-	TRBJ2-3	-	CASNIMGNTRDTQYF	TGCGCCAGCAACATTATGGGGAATACTCGAGATACGCAGTATTTT
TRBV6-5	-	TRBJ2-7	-	CASSRGGPSYEQYF	TGTGCCAGCAGTAGGGGGGGGCCCTCCTACGAGCAGTACTTC
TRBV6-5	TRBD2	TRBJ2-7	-	CASSYERGSSYEQYF	TGTGCCAGCAGTTACGAGCGGGGGAGCTCCTACGAGCAGTACTTC
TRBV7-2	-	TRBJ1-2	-	CASSSGGQHMGYGYTF	TGTGCCAGCAGCTCGGGGGGGCAGCACATGGGCTATGGCTACACCTTC
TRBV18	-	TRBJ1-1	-	CASSPFGTANTEAFF	TGTGCCAGCTCACCATTCGGGACCGCGAACACTGAAGCTTTCTTT
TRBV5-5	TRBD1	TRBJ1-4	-	CASSPVTGANEKLFF	TGTGCCAGCAGCCCCGTGACAGGGGCTAATGAAAAACTGTTTTTT
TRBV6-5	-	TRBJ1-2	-	CASTDGYGYTF	TGTGCCAGCACCGACGGCTATGGCTACACCTTC
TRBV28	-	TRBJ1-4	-	CASSPPHRGELFF	TGTGCCAGCAGTCCACCTCACCGCGGGGAACTGTTTTTT
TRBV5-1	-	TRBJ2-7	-	CASSFNVDVEQYF	TGCGCCAGCAGCTTTAATGTAGATGTCGAGCAGTACTTC
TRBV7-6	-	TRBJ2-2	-	CASSLQAGTTGELFF	TGTGCCAGCAGCTTACAGGCAGGGACCACCGGGGAGCTGTTTTTT
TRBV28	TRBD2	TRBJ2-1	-	CASSSGGDNEQFF	TGTGCCAGCAGTAGCGGGGGGGACAATGAGCAGTTCTTC
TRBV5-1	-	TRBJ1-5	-	CASRLDPDVGQPQHF	TGCGCCAGCAGATTGGACCCCGATGTAGGTCAGCCCCAGCATTTT
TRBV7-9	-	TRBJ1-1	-	CASSSSGRLNTEAFF	TGTGCCAGCAGCTCCTCGGGGAGGTTGAACACTGAAGCTTTCTTT
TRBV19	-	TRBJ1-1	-	CASSSASGTEAFF	TGTGCCAGTAGTAGCGCCTCGGGGACTGAAGCTTTCTTT
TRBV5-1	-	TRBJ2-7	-	CASSLGGTTPVEQYF	TGCGCCAGCAGCTTGGGTGGGACGACCCCTGTGGAGCAGTACTTC
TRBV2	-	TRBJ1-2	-	CAIKYRGSNYGYTF	TGTGCCATAAAGTACCGGGGGTCTAACTATGGCTACACCTTC
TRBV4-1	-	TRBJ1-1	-	CASSPTGGATEAFF	TGCGCCAGCAGCCCCACCGGGGGTGCCACTGAAGCTTTCTTT
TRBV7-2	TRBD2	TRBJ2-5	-	CASSLEPRGETQYF	TGTGCCAGCAGCTTAGAGCCGCGGGGGGAGACCCAGTACTTC
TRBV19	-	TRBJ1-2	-	CASGLDYGYTF	TGTGCCAGTGGGCTAGACTATGGCTACACCTTC
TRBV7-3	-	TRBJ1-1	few	CASSNQPGDTEAFF	TGTGCCAGCAGCAATCAACCCGGGGACACTGAAGCTTTCTTT
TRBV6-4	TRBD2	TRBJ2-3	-	CASRLAASTDTQYF	TGTGCCAGCAGGCTAGCGGCTAGCACAGATACGCAGTATTTT
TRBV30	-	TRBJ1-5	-	CAWSVDSNQPQHF	TGTGCCTGGAGTGTGGATAGCAATCAGCCCCAGCATTTT
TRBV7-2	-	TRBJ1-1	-	CASSPHQGNTEAFF	TGTGCCAGCAGTCCACATCAAGGAAACACTGAAGCTTTCTTT
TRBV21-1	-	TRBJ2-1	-	CASSSGRNNEQFF	TGTGCCAGCAGCTCAGGCAGAAACAATGAGCAGTTCTTC
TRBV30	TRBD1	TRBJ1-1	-	CAWRLPGQDTEAFF	TGTGCCTGGAGGCTACCGGGACAGGACACTGAAGCTTTCTTT
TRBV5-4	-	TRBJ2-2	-	CASSLSRGSRGGELFF	TGTGCCAGCAGCTTGTCCAGAGGGAGCCGCGGCGGGGAGCTGTTTTTT
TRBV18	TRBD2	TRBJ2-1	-	CASSPPHLAGNNEQFF	TGTGCCAGCTCACCACCGCATCTAGCGGGGAACAATGAGCAGTTCTTC
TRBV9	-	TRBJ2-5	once	CASSADPKGETQYF	TGTGCCAGCAGCGCGGACCCGAAGGGGGAGACCCAGTACTTC
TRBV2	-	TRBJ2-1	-	CASSDYDREYNEQFF	TGTGCCAGCAGTGACTATGACAGAGAATACAATGAGCAGTTCTTC
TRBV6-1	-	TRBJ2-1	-	CASSAGSTPNEQFF	TGTGCCAGCAGTGCGGGATCCACACCCAATGAGCAGTTCTTC
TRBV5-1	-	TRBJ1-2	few	CASSLTGSVSYGYTF	TGCGCCAGCAGCTTGACCGGGTCAGTATCCTATGGCTACACCTTC
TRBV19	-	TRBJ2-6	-	CASSLTRDSGANVLTF	TGTGCCAGTAGTTTAACACGGGACTCTGGGGCCAACGTCCTGACTTTC
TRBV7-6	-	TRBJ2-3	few	CASSPGLDTQYF	TGTGCCAGCAGCCCGGGTTTGGATACGCAGTATTTT
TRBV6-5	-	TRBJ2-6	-	CASRPLLGANVLTF	TGTGCCAGCAGACCCCTGCTTGGGGCCAACGTCCTGACTTTC
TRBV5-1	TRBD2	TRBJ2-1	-	CASSLAGGSSYNEQFF	TGCGCCAGCAGCTTGGCCGGCGGGAGCTCCTACAATGAGCAGTTCTTC
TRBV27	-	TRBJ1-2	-	CASSRGQNYGYTF	TGTGCCAGCAGCCGTGGACAGAACTATGGCTACACCTTC
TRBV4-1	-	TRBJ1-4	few	CASSQGGGTLGREKLFF	TGCGCCAGCAGCCAGGGGGGTGGGACTCTTGGGAGGGAAAAACTGTTTTTT
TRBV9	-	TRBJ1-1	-	CASSVEPDTNTEAFF	TGTGCCAGCAGCGTAGAACCGGACACGAACACTGAAGCTTTCTTT
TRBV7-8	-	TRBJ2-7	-	CASSLDTLYYEQYF	TGTGCCAGCAGCTTAGACACGCTCTACTACGAGCAGTACTTC
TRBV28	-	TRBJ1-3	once	CASSLRGTFGTIYF	TGTGCCAGCAGTTTGAGGGGGACCTTCGGGACCATATATTTT
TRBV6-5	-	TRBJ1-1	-	CASSSDRMRGEAFF	TGTGCCAGCAGTTCAGACAGGATGAGGGGTGAAGCTTTCTTT
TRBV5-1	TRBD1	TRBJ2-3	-	CASSYPDRGGDTQYF	TGCGCCAGCAGCTACCCGGACAGGGGAGGAGATACGCAGTATTTT
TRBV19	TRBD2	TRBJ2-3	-	CATAGSGGGPSTDTQYF	TGTGCCACGGCTGGTAGCGGGGGTGGTCCTAGCACAGATACGCAGTATTTT